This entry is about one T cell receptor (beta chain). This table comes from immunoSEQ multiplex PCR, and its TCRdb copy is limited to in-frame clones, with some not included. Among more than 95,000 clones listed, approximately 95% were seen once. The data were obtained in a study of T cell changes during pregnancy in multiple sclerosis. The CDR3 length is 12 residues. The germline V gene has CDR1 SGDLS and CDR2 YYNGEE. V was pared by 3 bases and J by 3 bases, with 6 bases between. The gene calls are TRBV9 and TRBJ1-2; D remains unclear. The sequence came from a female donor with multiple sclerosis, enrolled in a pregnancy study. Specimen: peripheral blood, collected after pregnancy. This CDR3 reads CASSGAYYGYTF. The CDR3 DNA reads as TGTGCCAGCAGCGGTGCGTACTATGGCTACACCTTC. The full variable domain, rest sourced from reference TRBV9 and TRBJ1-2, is DSGVTQTPKHLITATGQRVTLRCSPRSGDLSVYWYQQSLDQGLQFLIQYYNGEERAKGNILERFSAQQFPDLHSELNLSSLELGDSALYFCASSGAYYGYTFGSGTRLTVV.